This T cell receptor beta chain was recovered during a study of HIV-infected patients and healthy controls. The table lists this clonotype with many counts. MiXCR, run by TCRdb on the 5' RACE reads, gives a single entry per CDR3 protein. The sample carries approximately 67,000 distinct CDR3 sequences, roughly a sixth recorded once. V lost 8 bases and J lost 0, with 12 bases in between. The germline V gene has CDR1 SGHNT and CDR2 YENEEA. There are 14 residues in the CDR3. The origin of this receptor is a human donor in good health. This chain connects TRBV11-3 to TRBJ2-3, with D possibly TRBD2 on 6 matching bases. Source material: CD4+ T cells from blood. CDR3 sequence reads: CASRLAPSTDTQYF. DNA for the CDR3: TGTGCCAGCCGTCTAGCGCCGAGCACAGATACGCAGTATTTT.